Below, one TCR beta chain is given with its context. Its matching antigen is unknown. The CDR3 covers 12 residues. Trimming took 1 base from V and 17 from J, leaving 14 bases between them. Germline values: CDR1 MNHNS, CDR2 SASEGT. The data belong to a study of cytomegalovirus exposure and HLA in healthy donors. Overall study: The same platform as the roughly 700 first-cohort repertoires was used for the roughly 130 validation repertoires, a later analysis reported. Whole-study findings and limits: The dataset shows that most TCR sequences were rare, while some public TCRs occurred in many donors. In vitro confirmation showed a few CMV-associated chains to be CMV antigen specific.

Measured with immunoSEQ multiplex PCR; TCRdb has only the in-frame clones, and not every one. The sample carries approximately 150,000 clones, roughly 91% recorded once. Sequencing was performed on PBMCs. The sequence was obtained from a young woman in good health and CMV-seropositive. This chain joins TRBV6-1 and TRBJ1-4; D is perhaps TRBD1 (5 bases). The CDR3 nucleotides are TGTGCCAGCAGTGAAGGTCAGGGAAGGCGTTTTTTT. Translating it yields CASSEGQGRRFF.